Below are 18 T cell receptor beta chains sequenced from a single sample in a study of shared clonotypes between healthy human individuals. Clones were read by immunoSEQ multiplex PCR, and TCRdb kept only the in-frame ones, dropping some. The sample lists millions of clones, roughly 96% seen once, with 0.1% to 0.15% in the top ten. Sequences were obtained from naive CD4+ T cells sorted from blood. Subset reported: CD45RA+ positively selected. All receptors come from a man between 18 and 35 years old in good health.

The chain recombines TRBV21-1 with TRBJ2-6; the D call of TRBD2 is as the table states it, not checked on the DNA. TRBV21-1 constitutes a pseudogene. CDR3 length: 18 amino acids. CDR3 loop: CASSKIRCLILRSNVLTF. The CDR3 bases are TGTGCCAGCAGCAAAATACGTTGTTTAATCCTTCGGAGCAACGTCCTGACTTTC.

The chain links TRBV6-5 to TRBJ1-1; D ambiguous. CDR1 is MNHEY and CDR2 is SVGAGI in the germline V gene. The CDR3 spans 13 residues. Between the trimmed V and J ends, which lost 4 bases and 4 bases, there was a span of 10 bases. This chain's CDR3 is CASSSKPFTEAFF. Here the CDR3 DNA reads TGTGCCAGCAGTTCCAAGCCGTTCACTGAAGCTTTCTTT.

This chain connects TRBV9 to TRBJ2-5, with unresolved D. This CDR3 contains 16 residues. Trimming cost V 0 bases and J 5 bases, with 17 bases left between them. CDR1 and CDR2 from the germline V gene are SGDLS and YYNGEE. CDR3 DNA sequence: TGTGCCAGCAGCGTAGCTCCTGCGGCAGCCAAGGAGACCCAGTACTTC. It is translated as CASSVAPAAAKETQYF.

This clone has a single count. The CDR3 spells CASTPTRQGENIQYF. CDR3 in DNA: TGTGCCAGCACTCCAACCCGACAGGGGGAAAACATTCAGTACTTC. V and J are TRBV6-6 and TRBJ2-4, with TRBD1 identical over 9 bases. The trim removed 7 bases at V and 5 bases at J, leaving 9 bases unmatched. This CDR3 spans 15 amino acids. CDR1 and CDR2 from the germline V gene are MNHNY and SVGAGI (reference sequence).

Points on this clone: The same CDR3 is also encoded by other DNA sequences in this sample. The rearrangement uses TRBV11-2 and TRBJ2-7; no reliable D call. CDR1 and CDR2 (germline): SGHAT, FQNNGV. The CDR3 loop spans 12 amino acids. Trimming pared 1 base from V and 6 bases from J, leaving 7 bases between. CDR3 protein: CASSLAGREQYF. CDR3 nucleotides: TGTGCCAGCAGCTTAGCCGGCCGCGAGCAGTACTTC.

CDR3 amino acids: CASSLRLAEHTDTQYF. In nucleotides, the CDR3 is TGTGCCAGCAGCTTGCGACTAGCGGAACACACAGATACGCAGTATTTT. The rearrangement uses TRBV5-4 and TRBJ2-3, with 9 bases fitting TRBD2. V shed 1 base, J shed 2 bases, and the junction held 5 bases outside the gene matches. The CDR3 covers 16 residues. Germline V gene data show CDR1 as SGHNT and CDR2 as YYREEE (reference sequence).

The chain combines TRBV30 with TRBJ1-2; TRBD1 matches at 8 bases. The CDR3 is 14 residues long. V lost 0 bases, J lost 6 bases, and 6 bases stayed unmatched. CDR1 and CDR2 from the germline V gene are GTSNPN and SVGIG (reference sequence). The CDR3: CAWSVINRGDGYTF. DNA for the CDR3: TGTGCCTGGAGTGTAATTAACAGGGGGGATGGCTACACCTTC.

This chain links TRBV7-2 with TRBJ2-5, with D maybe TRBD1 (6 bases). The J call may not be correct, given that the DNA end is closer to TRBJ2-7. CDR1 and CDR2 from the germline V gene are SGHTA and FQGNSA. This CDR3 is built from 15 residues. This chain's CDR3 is CASSSFGGRGDEQYF. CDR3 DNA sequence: TGTGCCAGCAGCTCGTTTGGGGGCCGAGGGGACGAGCAGTACTTC.

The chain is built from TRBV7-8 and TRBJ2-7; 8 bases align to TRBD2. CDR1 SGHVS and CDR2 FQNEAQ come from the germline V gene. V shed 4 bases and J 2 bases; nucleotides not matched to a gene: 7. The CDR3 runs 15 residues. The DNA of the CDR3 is TGTGCCAGCAGCTCCACTAGCGGTTCGGCCTACGAGCAGTACTTC. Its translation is CASSSTSGSAYEQYF.

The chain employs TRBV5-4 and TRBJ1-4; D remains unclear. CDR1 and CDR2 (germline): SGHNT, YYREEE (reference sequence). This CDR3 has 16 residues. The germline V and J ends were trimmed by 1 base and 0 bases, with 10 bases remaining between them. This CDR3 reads CASSLKSFSTNEKLFF. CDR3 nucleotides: TGTGCCAGCAGCTTGAAGAGTTTCTCAACTAATGAAAAACTGTTTTTT.

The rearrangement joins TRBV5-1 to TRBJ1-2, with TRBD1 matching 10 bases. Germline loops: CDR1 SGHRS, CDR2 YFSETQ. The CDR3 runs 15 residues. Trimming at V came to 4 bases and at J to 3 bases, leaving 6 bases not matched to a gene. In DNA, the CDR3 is TGCGCCAGCAGCGAAGACAGGGGGCGGTACTATGGCTACACCTTC. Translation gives CASSEDRGRYYGYTF.

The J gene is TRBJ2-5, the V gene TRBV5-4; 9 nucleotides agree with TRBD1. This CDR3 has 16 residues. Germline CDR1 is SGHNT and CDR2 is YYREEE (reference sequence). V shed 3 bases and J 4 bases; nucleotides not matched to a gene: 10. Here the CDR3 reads CASSSTGQGRGETQYF. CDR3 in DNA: TGTGCCAGCAGCTCCACTGGACAGGGGCGAGGAGAGACCCAGTACTTC.

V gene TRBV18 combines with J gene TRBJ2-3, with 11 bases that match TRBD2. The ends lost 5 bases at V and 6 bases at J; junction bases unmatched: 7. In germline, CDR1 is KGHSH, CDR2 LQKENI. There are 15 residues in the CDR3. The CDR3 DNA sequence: TGTGCCAGCTCAGGGAAGGGACTAGCGGAGGATACGCAGTATTTT. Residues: CASSGKGLAEDTQYF.

CDR3 region: CASNQDRWDYEQYF. The CDR3 coding sequence is TGTGCCAGCAACCAGGACAGGTGGGACTACGAGCAGTACTTC. J is TRBJ2-7 and V is TRBV28, with 7 bases matching TRBD1. Germline-derived CDR1 and CDR2 are MDHEN and SYDVKM. V lost 7 bases and J lost 3; bases outside the gene matches: 9. The CDR3 contains 14 residues.

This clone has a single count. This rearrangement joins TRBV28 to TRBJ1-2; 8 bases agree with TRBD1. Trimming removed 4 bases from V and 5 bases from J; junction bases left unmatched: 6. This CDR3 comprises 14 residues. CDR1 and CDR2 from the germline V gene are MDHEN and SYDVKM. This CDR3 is CASSSIGQGYGYTF. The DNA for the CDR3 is TGTGCCAGCAGTTCCATCGGACAGGGATATGGCTACACCTTC.

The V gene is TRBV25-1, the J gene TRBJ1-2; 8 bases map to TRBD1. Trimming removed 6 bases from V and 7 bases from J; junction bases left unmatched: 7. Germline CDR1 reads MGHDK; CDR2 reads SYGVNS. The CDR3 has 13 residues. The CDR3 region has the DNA TGTGCCAGCAGCGTCGGGACAGGCGGTGGCTACACCTTC. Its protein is CASSVGTGGGYTF.

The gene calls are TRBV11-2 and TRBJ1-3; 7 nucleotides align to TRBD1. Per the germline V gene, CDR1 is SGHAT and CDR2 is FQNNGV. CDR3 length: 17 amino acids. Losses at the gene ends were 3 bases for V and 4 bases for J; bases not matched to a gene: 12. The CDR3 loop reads CASSFLQTGNAGNTIYF. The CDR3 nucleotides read TGTGCCAGCAGCTTCCTTCAGACAGGGAACGCCGGAAACACCATATATTTT.

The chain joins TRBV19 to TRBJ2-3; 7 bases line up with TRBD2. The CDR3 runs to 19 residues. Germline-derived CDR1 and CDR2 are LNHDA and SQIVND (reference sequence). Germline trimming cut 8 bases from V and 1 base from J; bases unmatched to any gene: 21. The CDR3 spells CASEGHARERGLRTDTQYF. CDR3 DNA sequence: TGTGCCAGTGAAGGGCATGCCCGGGAGCGGGGACTTCGCACAGATACGCAGTATTTT.